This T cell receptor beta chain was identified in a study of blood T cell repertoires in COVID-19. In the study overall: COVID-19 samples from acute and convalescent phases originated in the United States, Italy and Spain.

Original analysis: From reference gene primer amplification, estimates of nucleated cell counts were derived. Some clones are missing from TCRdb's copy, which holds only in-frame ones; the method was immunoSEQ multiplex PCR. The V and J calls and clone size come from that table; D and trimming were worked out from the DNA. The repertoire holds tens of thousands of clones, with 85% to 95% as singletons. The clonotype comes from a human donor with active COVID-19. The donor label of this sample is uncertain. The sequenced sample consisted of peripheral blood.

The CDR3 spells CASGGTGTGELFF. In nucleotides, the CDR3 is TGTGCCAGTGGGGGGACAGGGACCGGGGAGCTGTTTTTT. V and J are TRBV28 and TRBJ2-2, with 9 bases lining up with TRBD1. The ends lost 9 bases at V and 5 bases at J; junction bases unmatched: 4. Germline CDR1 and CDR2: MDHEN and SYDVKM. This CDR3 spans 13 amino acids.